These 27 T cell receptor beta chains share one sample of origin, sequenced in a study of CD8+CD57+ T cells in acquired aplastic anemia. Individuals selected for sequencing had exhibited CD8+CD57+ cell expansion on flow cytometry. Genomic DNA was employed as the template in profiling TCR beta VDJ and CDR3. One entry per CDR3 protein, called by TCRdb with MiXCR from the reads. The sample comprises 200,000 to 250,000 distinct CDR3 sequences, around 49% of which are singletons, and around 20% rests with the top ten. Sequencing used sorted CD4+, CD8+, or CD8+CD57+ T cells (not recorded which) from PBMCs. Receptor source: a human donor with aplastic anemia.

The V call is TRBV15, the J call TRBJ2-5, with unresolved D. The CDR3 contains 14 residues. From germline, CDR1 is LNHNV and CDR2 YYDKDF (reference sequence). V gave up 0 bases and J gave up 5 bases, with 10 bases separating them. CDR3 sequence (DNA): TGTGCCACCAGCAGAGATAGTGGGGTCGAGACCCAGTACTTC. Encoded protein: CATSRDSGVETQYF.

The V call is TRBV12-3 or TRBV12-4, the J call TRBJ2-7; D might be TRBD2 (6 bases). V shed 8 bases and J shed 0 bases, with 17 bases lying between them. The CDR3 sequence is 15 residues long. The CDR3 spells CASGGEAGSSYEQYF. The CDR3 nucleotides are TGTGCCAGCGGAGGGGAGGCCGGTAGCTCCTACGAGCAGTACTTC.

This clonotype was picked up many times. The chain links TRBV20-1 to TRBJ2-7; 15 bases are shared with TRBD2. The V and J ends lost 3 bases and 2 bases, in that order; junction bases with no gene match: 8. CDR3 length: 17 amino acids. The germline CDR1 and CDR2 sequences are DFQATT and SNEGSKA (reference sequence). The CDR3 region is CSASGGTSGGNAYEQYF. The CDR3 nucleotides are TGCAGTGCTAGCGGAGGGACTAGCGGGGGGAACGCCTACGAGCAGTACTTC.

The chain combines TRBV9 with TRBJ2-5; D might be TRBD2 (6 bases). The CDR3 consists of 15 residues. Trimming pared 2 bases from V and 4 bases from J, leaving 15 bases between. Germline CDR1 SGDLS, CDR2 YYNGEE. CDR3 residues: CASSVGGSYGETQYF. The CDR3 nucleotides read TGTGCCAGCAGCGTCGGGGGTTCGTATGGAGAGACCCAGTACTTC.

The V call is TRBV6-5, the J call TRBJ2-7; D is unclear. Germline CDR1 is MNHEY and CDR2 is SVGAGI. The CDR3 loop spans 16 amino acids. V lost 0 bases and J lost 3, with 15 bases in between. In nucleotides, the CDR3 is TGTGCCAGCAGTTACTCCCTTGGGTCAAACATCTACGAGCAGTACTTC. This sequence encodes CASSYSLGSNIYEQYF.

The J gene is TRBJ1-2, the V gene TRBV19, with TRBD1 matching over 9 bases. Germline V gives CDR1 LNHDA, CDR2 SQIVND (reference sequence). This CDR3 comprises 17 residues. With 4 bases clipped from V and 8 bases from J, the junction kept 17 bases outside the gene matches. The CDR3 DNA is TGTGCCAGTAGTACCCTAGGGCAAACCGGGACAGGGAGAGGCTACACCTTC. It translates to CASSTLGQTGTGRGYTF.

V gene TRBV5-1 combines with J gene TRBJ2-7; 8 positions match TRBD1. Losses at the gene ends were 4 bases for V and 3 bases for J; bases not matched to a gene: 21. Germline CDR1 reads SGHRS; CDR2 reads YFSETQ. CDR3 length: 19 amino acids. CDR3 sequence (DNA): TGCGCCAGCAGCAGCCCGGCGGACAGGGCGGGACAGCGAGTCTACGAGCAGTACTTC. Amino acid sequence: CASSSPADRAGQRVYEQYF. The full variable domain, completed using reference TRBV5-1 and TRBJ2-7, is KAGVTQTPRYLIKTRGQQVTLSCSPISGHRSVSWYQQTPGQGLQFLFEYFSETQRNKGNFPGRFSGRQFSNSRSEMNVSTLELGDSALYLCASSSPADRAGQRVYEQYFGPGTRLTVT.

The gene calls are TRBV7-2 and TRBJ2-7; 8 bases are shared with TRBD2. V trimming: 0 bases; J trimming: 0 bases; junction bases outside the gene matches: 7. Germline CDR1 reads SGHTA; CDR2 reads FQGNSA. CDR3 length equals 17 residues. The CDR3 protein is CASSLALTSGSSYEQYF. CDR3 nucleotide sequence: TGTGCCAGCAGCTTAGCACTCACTAGCGGTAGCTCCTACGAGCAGTACTTC.

This clonotype was detected many times. The chain joins TRBV19 to TRBJ2-2; no clear D. CDR1 is LNHDA, CDR2 SQIVND, per germline (reference sequence). The CDR3 loop spans 11 amino acids. V was trimmed by 7 bases and J by 8 bases, leaving 8 bases between them. In DNA form, the CDR3 reads TGTGCCAGTAACGAGCGTGGGGAGCTGTTTTTT. Translated, it gives CASNERGELFF.

About this clonotype itself: One junction end does not reproduce the germline sequence, and a read error may be involved. V usage is TRBV19 and J usage is TRBJ2-5; TRBD2 matches 13 bases. This CDR3 has 15 residues. Germline values: CDR1 LNHDA, CDR2 SQIVND (reference sequence). CDR3 residues: CASSELAGGQEIQYF. In DNA, the CDR3 is TGTGCCAGCAGTGAACTAGCGGGGGGGCAAGAGATCCAGTACTTC.

At least ten counts were recorded for this clonotype. This rearrangement joins TRBV20-1 to TRBJ2-3; 9 nucleotides align to TRBD2. This CDR3 has 19 amino acids. Germline CDR1 DFQATT, CDR2 SNEGSKA (reference sequence). V lost 4 bases, J lost 0 bases, and 17 bases stayed unmatched. This CDR3 is CSAITSRASGVLSTDTQYF. The CDR3 region has the DNA TGCAGTGCTATAACATCACGGGCTAGCGGGGTATTGAGCACAGATACGCAGTATTTT.

In its sample, this clonotype was seen many times. V and J are TRBV14 and TRBJ1-6; D call uncertain. Per the germline V gene, CDR1 is SGHDN and CDR2 is FVKESK. The CDR3 runs 14 residues. V was cut by 3 bases and J by 0 bases, with 3 bases left in between. CDR3 region: CASSHPSYNSPLHF. The CDR3 DNA sequence: TGTGCCAGCAGCCACCCCTCCTATAATTCACCCCTCCACTTT. Complete variable domain (other parts from reference TRBV14 and TRBJ1-6): EAGVTQFPSHSVIEKGQTVTLRCDPISGHDNLYWYRRVMGKEIKFLLHFVKESKQDESGMPNNRFLAERTGGTYSTLKVQPAELEDSGVYFCASSHPSYNSPLHFGNGTRLTVT.

J is TRBJ1-1 and V is TRBV7-9; 8 nucleotides align to TRBD1. The CDR3 length is 15 residues. CDR1 is SEHNR and CDR2 is FQNEAQ in the germline V gene (reference sequence). Germline trimming cut 4 bases from V and 4 bases from J; bases unmatched to any gene: 8. The CDR3 DNA follows: TGTGCCAGCAGCTCACTCAGGGGGCGAGGCACTGAAGCTTTCTTT. Protein product: CASSSLRGRGTEAFF.

This clonotype was detected many times. V gene TRBV6-5 combines with J gene TRBJ2-7; possible D gene TRBD2, 5 bases. In germline, CDR1 is MNHEY, CDR2 SVGAGI. The length of the CDR3 is 15 residues. With 7 bases removed from V and 2 bases from J, the gap between germline ends came to 18 bases. The CDR3 nucleotides are TGTGCCAGCACCCCCAGAGGGTTAGGTCCCTACGAGCAGTACTTC. Its translation: CASTPRGLGPYEQYF.

The J gene is TRBJ2-5, the V gene TRBV7-2; the match to TRBD2 covers 15 bases. Germline V gene data show CDR1 as SGHTA and CDR2 as FQGNSA. This CDR3 region has 17 residues. After removal of 5 bases from V and 4 bases from J, the junction contained 8 bases not matched to a gene. CDR3: CASSPRGLAGGGETQYF. The CDR3 region has the DNA TGTGCCAGCAGCCCAAGGGGACTAGCGGGGGGTGGAGAGACCCAGTACTTC.

This chain uses TRBV7-2 with TRBJ1-1; D gene unclear. CDR1 is SGHTA and CDR2 is FQGNSA in the germline V gene. CDR3 length equals 14 residues. V was pared by 2 bases and J by 1 base, with 8 bases between. The CDR3, as DNA: TGTGCCAGCAGCTTAAGTCGTCAGAACACTGAAGCTTTCTTT. Translating it yields CASSLSRQNTEAFF.

Turning to this clonotype: The CDR3 does not close with the conserved phenylalanine or tryptophan, likely indicating a read error. The J gene is TRBJ2-7, the V gene TRBV5-8; 8 bases map to TRBD2. The germline V gene has CDR1 SGHTS and CDR2 YDEGEE. The CDR3 length is 15 residues. V shed 0 bases, J shed 7 bases, and the junction held 9 bases outside the gene matches. CDR3 DNA sequence: TGTGCCAGCAGCTTGGTTAGGGGCCCGGGGGGGGAGCAGTACATC. It encodes CASSLVRGPGGEQYI.

In this sample, this clonotype turned up many times. The CDR3 is CASSYASGGGDEQFF. The CDR3 DNA reads as TGTGCCAGCAGTTATGCTAGCGGGGGTGGGGATGAGCAGTTCTTC. The chain carries TRBV6-6 and TRBJ2-1; 10 bases agree with TRBD2. The CDR3 covers 15 residues. Germline V lookup: CDR1 MNHNY, CDR2 SVGAGI (reference sequence). Germline trimming cut 3 bases from V and 8 bases from J; bases unmatched to any gene: 7.

The chain links TRBV15 to TRBJ2-5; 11 positions agree with TRBD2. This CDR3 region has 17 residues. The ends lost 1 base at V and 0 bases at J; junction bases unmatched: 4. CDR1 and CDR2 (germline): LNHNV, YYDKDF (reference sequence). The CDR3: CATSRALAGDYQETQYF. CDR3 DNA: TGTGCCACCAGCAGAGCACTAGCGGGGGACTACCAAGAGACCCAGTACTTC.

This clonotype was observed at least ten times. The chain couples TRBV5-1 to TRBJ2-5, with TRBD1 as a possible D gene (7 bases). V was cut by 4 bases and J by 2 bases, with 9 bases left in between. Germline V lookup: CDR1 SGHRS, CDR2 YFSETQ. There are 13 residues in the CDR3. The CDR3 loop is CASSQGGQETQYF. The CDR3, as DNA: TGCGCCAGCAGCCAGGGGGGACAAGAGACCCAGTACTTC. Combining the CDR3 with reference TRBV5-1 and TRBJ2-5 gives the whole variable domain KAGVTQTPRYLIKTRGQQVTLSCSPISGHRSVSWYQQTPGQGLQFLFEYFSETQRNKGNFPGRFSGRQFSNSRSEMNVSTLELGDSALYLCASSQGGQETQYFGPGTRLLVL.

The V call is TRBV7-9, the J call TRBJ1-2; TRBD1 matches at 9 bases. Trimming cost V 5 bases and J 2 bases; bases outside gene matches: 9. CDR1 SEHNR and CDR2 FQNEAQ come from the germline V gene (reference sequence). The CDR3 consists of 16 residues. CDR3 coding DNA: TGTGCCAGCAGCCAATCGAACGGGACAGGGAACTATGGCTACACCTTC. Translated, it gives CASSQSNGTGNYGYTF.

In its sample, this clonotype was seen many times. The chain is built from TRBV2 and TRBJ1-1; perhaps TRBD1 as D (6 bases). CDR3 size: 13 residues. Germline V lookup: CDR1 SNHLY, CDR2 FYNNEI. V was trimmed by 4 bases and J by 4 bases, leaving 10 bases between them. CDR3 sequence (DNA): TGTGCCAGCAGTGCGCAGGGGAGCACTGAAGCTTTCTTT. This translates into CASSAQGSTEAFF.

This clonotype has only a few counts. This rearrangement joins TRBV25-1 to TRBJ1-6; D is perhaps TRBD1 (5 bases). V shed 3 bases and J shed 7 bases, with 13 bases lying between them. The CDR3 sequence is 15 residues long. The germline V gene encodes CDR1 MGHDK and CDR2 SYGVNS. The CDR3 nucleotides read TGTGCCAGCAGTGAGGGACGCCCGGAGAATTCACCCCTCCACTTT. It yields the protein CASSEGRPENSPLHF.

The chain uses TRBV7-2 and TRBJ2-7; no reliable D call. From germline, CDR1 is SGHTA and CDR2 FQGNSA. The CDR3 sequence is 13 residues long. The V end lost 7 bases, the J end lost 2 bases, and 12 bases lay between the germline ends. CDR3 sequence: CASKAGHPYEQYF. For the CDR3, the DNA is TGTGCCAGCAAGGCAGGTCACCCCTACGAGCAGTACTTC.

In this sample, this clonotype turned up a few times. The chain combines TRBV6-2 or TRBV6-3 with TRBJ2-7, with D possibly called TRBD1 or TRBD2 (5 bases each). Trimming removed 3 bases from V and 1 base from J, with 13 bases in between. CDR1 is MNHEY, CDR2 SVGEGT, per germline. The CDR3 is made up of 15 amino acids. CDR3 protein: CASSYIGAKSYEQYF. The CDR3 coding sequence is TGTGCCAGCAGTTATATCGGGGCAAAGTCCTACGAGCAGTACTTC.

This clonotype was observed many times. This chain joins TRBV7-8 and TRBJ2-2, with 7 bases fitting TRBD1. The CDR3 spans 16 residues. The V and J ends lost 0 bases and 1 base, in that order; junction bases with no gene match: 2. The germline V gene encodes CDR1 SGHVS and CDR2 FQNEAQ. DNA of the CDR3: TGTGCCAGCAGCTTAGCCGGGACAGTGAACACCGGGGAGCTGTTTTTT. Translated, it gives CASSLAGTVNTGELFF.

The chain has TRBV11-2 and TRBJ2-2; D is perhaps TRBD2 (6 bases). The CDR3 extends over 16 amino acids. CDR1 and CDR2 from the germline V gene are SGHAT and FQNNGV. Trimming shortened V by 3 bases and J by 3 bases, and 14 bases separated the two germline ends. In DNA, the CDR3 is TGTGCCAGCAGCTTCAGGACTACGCTGGACACCGGGGAGCTGTTTTTT. Translating gives CASSFRTTLDTGELFF.